This T cell receptor beta chain was retrieved from a study of cytomegalovirus exposure and HLA in healthy donors. Background on the study: About 82 million unique TCRs from HLA-typed donors were held in an early release of data.

Germline V CDR1 and CDR2: KGHSH, LQKENI. The CDR3 extends over 14 amino acids. V shed 4 bases and J shed 4 bases, with 11 bases lying between them. The PCR made use of 60 Vbeta and 13 Jbeta primers. Assay used: immunoSEQ multiplex PCR; TCRdb lists only in-frame clones, some missing. In the table there are roughly 190,000 clones, 79% of which are singletons. General study findings and limits: Later analysis associated a missense DCLRE1C variant with TCR beta V- and J-gene trimming. HLA allele associations emerged for under 20,000 TCR beta sequences in a later analysis, at 0.05 false discovery rate.

Concerning this clone itself: Its target is unknown.

The chain employs TRBV18 and TRBJ1-3, with a tentative D call TRBD1 (6 bases). Sequenced: PBMCs. The receptor comes from a girl aged 10-17 years in good health and CMV-seropositive. CDR3 nucleotide sequence: TGTGCCAGCTCACAGGGACAAAAAGGAAACACCATATATTTT. Encoded protein: CASSQGQKGNTIYF.